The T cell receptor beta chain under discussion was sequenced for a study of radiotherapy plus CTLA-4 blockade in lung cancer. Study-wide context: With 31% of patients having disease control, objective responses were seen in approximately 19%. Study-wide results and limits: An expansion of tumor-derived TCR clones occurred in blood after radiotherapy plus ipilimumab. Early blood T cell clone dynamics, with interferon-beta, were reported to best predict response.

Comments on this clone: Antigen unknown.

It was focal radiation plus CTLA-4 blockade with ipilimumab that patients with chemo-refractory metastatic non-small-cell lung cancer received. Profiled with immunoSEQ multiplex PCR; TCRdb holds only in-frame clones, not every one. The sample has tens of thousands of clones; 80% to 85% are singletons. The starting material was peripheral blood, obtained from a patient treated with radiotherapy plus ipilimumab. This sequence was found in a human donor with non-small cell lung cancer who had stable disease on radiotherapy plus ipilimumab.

CDR3 region: CASSHNRQGRNNEQFF. DNA of the CDR3: TGTGCCAGCAGTCACAACCGACAGGGGAGAAACAATGAGCAGTTCTTC. The chain joins TRBV27 to TRBJ2-1; 8 nucleotides line up with TRBD1. The germline V gene has CDR1 MNHEY and CDR2 SMNVEV (reference sequence). V shed 5 bases and J 5 bases; nucleotides not matched to a gene: 11. The CDR3 extends over 16 amino acids.